One sample yielded the 24 T cell receptor beta chains listed below, sequenced in a study of molecular identifiers for immune sequencing clone quantification. From the PCR reads, TCRdb called clonotypes with MiXCR, one entry per CDR3 protein. Seen here are more than 450,000 distinct CDR3 sequences, around 23% observed once, and the top ten hold under 0.8%. Sequenced: naive CD8+ T cells from blood, with Jurkat cell RNA spiked in. The subset: FACS-sorted CD8+CD4-CCR7+CD45RA+ naive T cells. The receptors originated from a human donor in good health. Some libraries in this study had Jurkat cell RNA spiked in.

There are a few counts of this clonotype. The gene calls are TRBV2 and TRBJ2-2; no definite D call. The CDR3 totals 12 residues. Trimming cost V 7 bases and J 1 base, with 4 bases left between them. Germline CDR1 is SNHLY and CDR2 is FYNNEI. CDR3 loop: CASIVNTGELFF. CDR3 bases: TGTGCCAGCATCGTGAACACCGGGGAGCTGTTTTTT.

This clonotype was seen at least ten times. The chain uses TRBV29-1 and TRBJ2-3; D is uncertain. The CDR3 totals 11 residues. Germline-derived CDR1 and CDR2 are SQVTM and ANQGSEA. V lost 0 bases and J 6 bases, leaving 4 bases between the germline ends. CDR3 sequence reads: CSVEDVDTQYF. CDR3 in DNA: TGCAGCGTTGAAGACGTGGATACGCAGTATTTT.

This chain links TRBV9 with TRBJ2-7; D perhaps matches TRBD2 (5 bases). V shed 4 bases and J shed 2 bases, with 13 bases lying between them. The germline CDR1 and CDR2 sequences are SGDLS and YYNGEE. The CDR3 is 14 residues long. In DNA, the CDR3 is TGTGCCAGCAGCCCCCAGATGGAGGCCTACGAGCAGTACTTC. Its protein is CASSPQMEAYEQYF.

This rearrangement joins TRBV7-6 to TRBJ2-1; D remains ambiguous. V was shortened by 8 bases and J by 8 bases, with 16 bases between the two germline ends. This CDR3 region has 13 residues. Germline V gene lookup returns CDR1 SGHVS and CDR2 FNYEAQ. The DNA of the CDR3 is TGTGCCAGCGGGCCCGGGCAGCGCTATGAGCAGTTCTTC. It translates to CASGPGQRYEQFF.

J is TRBJ2-1 and V is TRBV27; 8 nucleotides match TRBD1. With V trimmed by 4 bases and J by 3 bases, 11 bases remained unmatched. CDR1 and CDR2 from the germline V gene are MNHEY and SMNVEV (reference sequence). The CDR3 consists of 17 residues. DNA for the CDR3: TGTGCCAGCAGTTCACATCACGCAGGGGGCCTCTACAATGAGCAGTTCTTC. This sequence encodes CASSSHHAGGLYNEQFF.

A note on this clonotype: This may be a read error, as it is one base from a much larger clone. The CDR3 DNA is TGTGCCAGCGGCCGCTACGTCGGCACTGAAGCTTTCTTT. It is translated as CASGRYVGTEAFF. The chain combines TRBV14 with TRBJ1-1; D is ambiguous. Trimming pared 8 bases from V and 4 bases from J, leaving 14 bases between. Germline lookup yields CDR1 SGHDN and CDR2 FVKESK. The CDR3 runs 13 residues.

The chain carries TRBV6-2 or TRBV6-3 and TRBJ2-3, with TRBD2 identical over 10 bases. Germline loops: CDR1 MNHEY, CDR2 SVGEGT. This CDR3 is built from 19 residues. V lost 5 bases and J lost 2; bases outside the gene matches: 16. The CDR3, as DNA: TGTGCCAGCAGTCATCGGACCCCCCGGACTAGCGGCTCCACAGATACGCAGTATTTT. Amino acids: CASSHRTPRTSGSTDTQYF.

This clonotype was recorded a few times. The gene calls are TRBV10-3 and TRBJ1-5; D is unresolved. Trimming cost V 4 bases and J 0 bases, with 7 bases left between them. The CDR3 extends over 14 amino acids. Germline V gene sequence: CDR1 ENHRY, CDR2 SYGVKD. CDR3 in amino acids: CAISGTDSNQPQHF. CDR3 bases: TGTGCCATCAGTGGGACGGATAGCAATCAGCCCCAGCATTTT.

This clonotype was seen many times. This chain connects TRBV14 to TRBJ2-2; D not certain. V was cut by 0 bases and J by 5 bases, with 10 bases left in between. The CDR3 is made up of 15 amino acids. Germline lookup yields CDR1 SGHDN and CDR2 FVKESK. For the CDR3, the DNA is TGTGCCAGCAGCCAAGATCAACGTTTTACCGGGGAGCTGTTTTTT. It specifies CASSQDQRFTGELFF.

As for this clonotype: A read error is likely here: a far larger clone is one base away. No conserved phenylalanine or tryptophan is present at the end of the CDR3, so a read error is the likely explanation. This rearrangement joins TRBV6-2 or TRBV6-3 to TRBJ2-2; D uncertain. The germline gives CDR1 MNHEY, CDR2 SVGEGT. V gave up 3 bases and J gave up 6 bases, with 5 bases separating them. This CDR3 region has 12 residues. The CDR3 bases are TGTGCCAGCAGTTATTCAGCCGGGGAGCTGTTTCTT. Protein sequence: CASSYSAGELFL.

This clonotype was observed a handful of times. The chain combines TRBV25-1 with TRBJ2-3, with D uncertain. Germline CDR1 and CDR2: MGHDK and SYGVNS. V lost 0 bases, J lost 6 bases, and 19 bases lay in between. This CDR3 is 17 amino acids long. The CDR3 reads CASSEYIGTKDPDTQYF. The CDR3 DNA is TGTGCCAGCAGTGAATATATAGGAACCAAAGACCCGGATACGCAGTATTTT.

The chain employs TRBV30 and TRBJ2-1; 10 bases align to TRBD2. Germline-derived CDR1 and CDR2 are GTSNPN and SVGIG (reference sequence). This CDR3 is built from 17 residues. Trimming removed 5 bases from V and 9 bases from J; junction bases left unmatched: 19. Here the CDR3 reads CAWGALAGAGLIGEQFF. CDR3 DNA: TGTGCCTGGGGGGCCCTAGCGGGGGCGGGCCTCATTGGTGAGCAGTTCTTC.

This clonotype has ten or more counts. The chain recombines TRBV16 with TRBJ1-5, with no clear D. V lost 1 base and J 4 bases, leaving 5 bases between the germline ends. The germline V gene has CDR1 KGHSY and CDR2 FQNENV. This CDR3 is 13 amino acids long. The CDR3 reads CASSQFNNQPQHF. For the CDR3, the DNA is TGTGCCAGCAGCCAATTCAATAATCAGCCCCAGCATTTT.

This CDR3 is CAIQGQGNYNEQFF. DNA for the CDR3: TGTGCCATTCAAGGACAGGGGAACTACAATGAGCAGTTCTTC. V is TRBV27 and J is TRBJ2-1; TRBD1 aligns across 9 bases. Germline V gene data show CDR1 as MNHEY and CDR2 as SMNVEV (reference sequence). The CDR3 runs to 14 residues. After removal of 10 bases from V and 3 bases from J, the junction contained 7 bases not matched to a gene.

Worth noting for this clonotype: Lacking the conserved final phenylalanine or tryptophan, this CDR3 likely reflects a read error. This sequence joins TRBV3-1 and TRBJ2-3; D may be TRBD2 (6 bases). This CDR3 comprises 13 residues. Trimming shortened V by 3 bases and J by 2 bases, and 6 bases separated the two germline ends. The V gene's germline CDR1 is LGHDT and CDR2 YNNKEL (reference sequence). This CDR3 reads CASSQRDTDTQYS. CDR3 coding DNA: TGTGCCAGCAGCCAGCGGGACACAGATACGCAGTATTCT.

This clonotype has just a few counts. This chain uses TRBV19 with TRBJ2-7; no definite D call. Per the germline V gene, CDR1 is LNHDA and CDR2 is SQIVND (reference sequence). The CDR3 covers 13 residues. V gave up 6 bases and J gave up 1 base, with 10 bases separating them. This CDR3 reads CASRAGSSYEQYF. The CDR3 DNA reads TGTGCCAGTAGGGCAGGTTCTTCCTACGAGCAGTACTTC.

The rearrangement uses TRBV4-1 and TRBJ2-3, with D possibly matching TRBD1 (5 bases). Trimming stripped 2 bases from V and 2 bases from J, with 8 bases between. The germline V gene has CDR1 MGHRA and CDR2 YSYEKL. This CDR3 spans 14 amino acids. The chain's CDR3 is CASSQTGYTDTQYF. The CDR3 DNA reads as TGCGCCAGCAGCCAAACAGGTTACACAGATACGCAGTATTTT.

V is TRBV19 and J is TRBJ2-1, with D unclear. Trimming cost V 5 bases and J 0 bases, with 14 bases left between them. CDR1 and CDR2 from the germline V gene are LNHDA and SQIVND (reference sequence). The CDR3 length is 16 residues. The CDR3 DNA is TGTGCCAGTAGTCCCGGGTATAGGAGCTCCTACAATGAGCAGTTCTTC. This gives the protein CASSPGYRSSYNEQFF. The full variable domain, rest sourced from reference TRBV19 and TRBJ2-1, is DGGITQSPKYLFRKEGQNVTLSCEQNLNHDAMYWYRQDPGQGLRLIYYSQIVNDFQKGDIAEGYSVSREKKESFPLTVTSAQKNPTAFYLCASSPGYRSSYNEQFFGPGTRLTVL.

About this clonotype: A read error is possible here, since a much larger clone lies one base away. CDR3 in DNA: TGTGCCAGCACAGGGCCTCGCTCCTATAATTCACCCCTCCACTTT. It is translated as CASTGPRSYNSPLHF. This chain connects TRBV2 to TRBJ1-6, with TRBD1 as a possible D gene (5 bases). Germline assignment: CDR1 SNHLY and CDR2 FYNNEI. With 7 bases removed from V and 0 bases from J, the gap between germline ends came to 10 bases. CDR3 length: 15 amino acids.

This clonotype was detected only a few times. This chain connects TRBV9 to TRBJ2-1; 10 bases are a match to TRBD2. Germline CDR1 SGDLS, CDR2 YYNGEE. The CDR3 is 18 residues long. Trimming removed 4 bases from V and 7 bases from J; junction bases left unmatched: 17. CDR3 in DNA: TGTGCCAGCAGCAGATATATCATAGCGGGGGGCGCAGGGAATGAGCAGTTCTTC. As protein: CASSRYIIAGGAGNEQFF.

This clonotype came up a few times. CDR3 DNA sequence: TGCGCCAGCGCCGATTTGGATGGTAGTCACGAGACCCAGTACTTC. This gives the protein CASADLDGSHETQYF. V usage is TRBV4-1 and J usage is TRBJ2-5, with no clear D. CDR1 and CDR2 from the germline V gene are MGHRA and YSYEKL. V shed 8 bases and J shed 5 bases, with 21 bases lying between them. This CDR3 contains 15 residues.

This clonotype occurred many times. The J gene is TRBJ2-1, the V gene TRBV24-1; D is possibly TRBD1 (6 bases). Trimming removed 4 bases at V and 8 bases at J, with 14 bases between. The germline V gene has CDR1 KGHDR and CDR2 SFDVKD. CDR3 length: 14 residues. The CDR3 loop is CATSESQGRDEQFF. The CDR3 nucleotides are TGTGCCACCAGTGAGTCACAGGGTCGGGATGAGCAGTTCTTC.

In this sample, this clonotype turned up many times. The chain combines TRBV11-2 with TRBJ2-3; 8 bases map to TRBD2. Trimming cost V 6 bases and J 3 bases; bases outside gene matches: 17. CDR3 length: 18 amino acids. CDR1 and CDR2 (germline): SGHAT, FQNNGV. The CDR3 sequence is CASRSHHSEGTRTDTQYF. The CDR3 DNA reads TGTGCCAGCAGGTCCCATCACTCGGAGGGGACTAGGACAGATACGCAGTATTTT.

This clonotype was seen at least ten times. The V call is TRBV9, the J call TRBJ2-3; TRBD2 matches at 7 bases. Germline loops: CDR1 SGDLS, CDR2 YYNGEE. The V gene end was trimmed by 3 bases and the J gene end by 0 bases; junction bases not matched to a gene: 7. The CDR3 spans 16 residues. The CDR3 here is CASSDPTSLSTDTQYF. For the CDR3, the DNA is TGTGCCAGCAGCGATCCGACTAGCCTTAGCACAGATACGCAGTATTTT.